This section outlines one T cell receptor (beta chain) sequence together with its context. This record belongs to a study of CD8 T cells in Susac syndrome. The wider study: Each patient with Susac syndrome, at the time of blood draw, was therapy-naive, on corticosteroids, or on intravenous immunoglobulin alone.

CDR3 length: 14 amino acids. Trimming took 0 bases from V and 5 from J, leaving 8 bases between them. Germline V CDR1 and CDR2: SGHRS, YFSETQ. With random hexamers, roughly 0.45 to 1 ug RNA was reverse transcribed. TCRdb called the immunoSEQ multiplex PCR reads again in MiXCR, with one record for every CDR3 protein. This sample has under 250,000 distinct CDR3 sequences, with approximately 94% found just once. Bulk CD8+ and CD4+ cells came from magnetic negative isolation; CD8+ TEMRA by FACS. The chain uses TRBV5-1 and TRBJ1-4; D might be TRBD1 (5 bases). This receptor was identified in a human donor with Susac syndrome. The source material was CD4+ T cells from PBMCs. This chain's CDR3 is CASSLVGQNEKLFF. The CDR3 DNA sequence: TGCGCCAGCAGCTTGGTGGGGCAGAATGAAAAACTGTTTTTT.